A selection of T cell receptor beta chains follows, all from one sample in a study of blood T cell repertoires in COVID-19. This table comes from immunoSEQ multiplex PCR, and its TCRdb copy is limited to in-frame clones, with some not included. The table lists fewer than 300,000 clones, around 89% of them singletons. Sequenced input: peripheral blood. These TCRs come from a woman aged 45-59 years with COVID-19, enrolled during active disease. CDR3s include the opening cysteine and the closing phenylalanine or tryptophan. Each record gives: J gene, clone size, D gene, V gene, CDR3 protein, CDR3 DNA. A D gene is named only where the DNA matches it firmly. Only some rows state a clone size, as once, few, many or a class for expanded clones.

TRBJ2-5 - - TRBV5-3 CARSSAETQYF TGTGCCAGAAGCTCCGCGGAGACCCAGTACTTC
TRBJ1-1 once - TRBV3-1/TRBV3-2 CASSQSDSLQNTEAFF TGTGCCAGCAGCCAATCCGACAGCCTACAGAACACTGAAGCTTTCTTT
TRBJ2-7 - TRBD2 TRBV11-2 CASSRGGYEQYF TGTGCCAGCAGCCGGGGGGGGTACGAGCAGTACTTC
TRBJ2-7 - - TRBV3-1/TRBV3-2 CASSQVAAKQYF TGTGCCAGCAGCCAAGTTGCGGCGAAGCAGTACTTC
TRBJ1-6 - - TRBV7-9 CASSLGRDIRNSPLHF TGTGCCAGCAGCTTAGGGAGGGATATACGGAATTCACCCCTCCACTTT
TRBJ1-2 - TRBD1 TRBV29-1 CSVYEGQGNYGYTF TGCAGCGTTTACGAGGGACAGGGGAACTATGGCTACACCTTC
TRBJ1-1 - - TRBV5-6 CASSLAGGARNTEAFF TGTGCCAGCAGCTTGGCGGGGGGCGCCCGGAACACTGAAGCTTTCTTT
TRBJ2-7 few TRBD1 TRBV3-1/TRBV3-2 CASSRQQGSSYEQYF TGTGCCAGCAGCCGACAACAGGGGAGCTCCTACGAGCAGTACTTC
TRBJ2-7 - TRBD2 TRBV28 CASSPSSLAGYYEQYF TGTGCCAGCAGCCCATCTTCGCTAGCGGGATATTACGAGCAGTACTTC
TRBJ2-7 - - TRBV19 CASRIALGTPEREQYF TGTGCCAGTAGGATAGCCTTGGGCACCCCGGAACGCGAGCAGTACTTC
TRBJ2-6 - - TRBV2 CASSEYRGSGANVLTF TGTGCCAGCAGTGAGTATCGGGGATCTGGGGCCAACGTCCTGACTTTC
TRBJ2-1 - TRBD2 TRBV15 CATSPLSSGYNEQFF TGTGCCACCAGCCCCTTATCTAGCGGATACAATGAGCAGTTCTTC
TRBJ2-1 - - TRBV11-3 CASSSSVSSYNEQFF TGTGCCAGCAGCTCTAGCGTTAGCTCCTACAATGAGCAGTTCTTC
TRBJ2-5 - - TRBV4-1 CASSPLGETQYF TGCGCCAGCAGCCCCCTCGGAGAGACCCAGTACTTC
TRBJ1-4 - - TRBV19 CASSIGLIPSNEKLFF TGTGCCAGTAGTATCGGACTGATCCCCAGTAATGAAAAACTGTTTTTT
TRBJ1-3 - - TRBV5-1 CASSLGPSDPSGNTIYF TGCGCCAGCAGCTTGGGCCCCAGCGACCCCTCTGGAAACACCATATATTTT
TRBJ1-3 - - TRBV19 CASSIVGGQTGNTIYF TGTGCCAGTAGTATAGTCGGCGGGCAGACTGGAAACACCATATATTTT
TRBJ2-7 - TRBD1 TRBV5-1 CASSLQGGSDQQYF TGCGCCAGCAGCCTACAGGGGGGATCGGACCAGCAGTACTTC
TRBJ1-2 - - TRBV25-1 CASSEFRGSWGYTF TGTGCCAGCAGTGAGTTCCGGGGGTCTTGGGGCTACACCTTC
TRBJ2-3 - TRBD2 TRBV5-1 CASSLSRESPDTQYF TGCGCCAGCAGCTTGTCGCGGGAGAGTCCGGATACGCAGTATTTT
TRBJ2-4 - - TRBV11-2 CASSYGLTTPIQYF TGTGCCAGCAGCTACGGACTTACCACTCCCATTCAGTACTTC
TRBJ1-1 once - TRBV12-5 CASGLAIGGGSTEAFF TGTGCTAGTGGTTTGGCCATAGGGGGGGGGAGCACTGAAGCTTTCTTT
TRBJ1-3 - - TRBV5-1 CASSLGFTDRTKENTIYF TGCGCCAGCAGCTTGGGCTTCACTGACAGGACAAAGGAAAACACCATATATTTT
TRBJ2-2 - - TRBV11-2 CASSSTNTGELFF TGTGCCAGCAGCTCCACAAACACCGGGGAGCTGTTTTTT
TRBJ2-7 - - TRBV6-2/TRBV6-3 CASSSGGGAYEQYF TGTGCCAGCAGTTCAGGAGGGGGGGCCTACGAGCAGTACTTC
TRBJ1-2 - - TRBV2 CASSEREGYGYTF TGTGCCAGCAGCGAGAGGGAGGGGTATGGCTACACCTTC
TRBJ2-7 - - TRBV3-1/TRBV3-2 CASSHYYTRGDYEQYF TGTGCCAGCAGCCATTACTATACGCGCGGGGACTACGAGCAGTACTTC
TRBJ1-2 - TRBD1 TRBV6-2/TRBV6-3 CASSTDRATQRLYGYTF TGTGCCAGCAGTACGGACAGGGCCACGCAAAGACTCTATGGCTACACCTTC
TRBJ1-3 - - TRBV6-5 CASSSLSTGAGNTIYF TGTGCCAGCAGTTCGCTCAGCACAGGAGCTGGAAACACCATATATTTT
TRBJ1-2 - - TRBV6-5 CASSYEGDYGYTF TGTGCCAGCAGTTACGAGGGGGACTATGGCTACACCTTC
TRBJ2-7 - TRBD2 TRBV11-3 CASSYRGGTSYEQYF TGTGCCAGCAGCTATCGGGGGGGAACCTCCTACGAGCAGTACTTC
TRBJ2-5 - - TRBV27 CASGQSQETQYF TGTGCCAGCGGGCAGAGCCAAGAGACCCAGTACTTC
TRBJ2-4 - - TRBV30 CAWSVRRGEKNIQYF TGTGCCTGGAGTGTACGACGCGGAGAGAAAAACATTCAGTACTTC
TRBJ2-5 - - TRBV5-6 CASSLVQTQGETQYF TGTGCCAGCAGCTTGGTACAGACCCAGGGGGAGACCCAGTACTTC
TRBJ1-4 - - TRBV6-5 CASSWGILGASEKLFF TGTGCCAGCAGTTGGGGGATTTTGGGGGCATCTGAAAAACTGTTTTTT
TRBJ2-2 once TRBD2 TRBV30 CAWRRGATGELFF TGTGCCTGGAGGCGGGGGGCCACCGGGGAGCTGTTTTTT
TRBJ2-3 - TRBD2 TRBV20-1 CSAGGSTTQYF TGCAGTGCCGGGGGGAGCACTACGCAGTATTTT
TRBJ1-1 - - TRBV15 CATRGLHEAFF TGTGCCACCAGGGGACTCCATGAAGCTTTCTTT
TRBJ1-5 - TRBD1 TRBV19 CASSIDRGGNQPQHF TGTGCCAGTAGTATAGACAGGGGGGGCAATCAGCCCCAGCATTTT
TRBJ2-3 - TRBD2 TRBV5-1 CASSPREGGTDTQYF TGCGCCAGCAGCCCACGGGAGGGAGGCACAGATACGCAGTATTTT
TRBJ2-3 - - TRBV18 CASSPPGQNWYTQYF TGTGCCAGCTCACCACCCGGACAGAACTGGTATACGCAGTATTTT
TRBJ1-5 - - TRBV29-1 CSVSADSNQPQHF TGCAGCGTTAGTGCAGATAGCAATCAGCCCCAGCATTTT
TRBJ2-5 - TRBD1 TRBV5-8 CASSPKQGAETQYF TGTGCCAGCAGCCCGAAACAGGGGGCTGAGACCCAGTACTTC
TRBJ1-5 - - TRBV3-1/TRBV3-2 CASSQGGDQPQHF TGTGCCAGCAGCCAAGGCGGAGATCAGCCCCAGCATTTT
TRBJ1-5 - - TRBV11-2 CASSLNREPQHF TGTGCCAGCAGCTTAAACAGAGAGCCCCAGCATTTT
TRBJ2-2 - TRBD1 TRBV19 CASSQGTGFWAGELFF TGTGCCAGTAGTCAAGGGACAGGGTTCTGGGCCGGGGAGCTGTTTTTT
TRBJ2-7 - - TRBV4-2 CASRTGTYEQYF TGTGCCAGCAGAACAGGGACCTACGAGCAGTACTTC